This TCR beta chain was observed in a study of preoperative IRX-2 immunotherapy in early breast cancer. Treatment in this sample: preoperative locoregional IRX-2 cytokine immunotherapy. The CDR3 runs 16 residues. The table came from immunoSEQ multiplex PCR; TCRdb's copy has only in-frame clones and leaves some out. Of about 98,000 clones in the sample, 86% were seen once. The sequence was collected from a human donor with breast cancer. Sequencing was performed on tumor tissue, taken after IRX-2 immunotherapy. The chain combines TRBV7-5 with TRBJ2-1; the D call of TRBD1 is as the table states it, not checked on the DNA. TRBV7-5 is tagged as a pseudogene. CDR3 sequence reads: CASSTRDRTPTDEQFF. The CDR3 DNA reads TGTGCCAGCAGTACCCGGGACAGGACACCTACAGATGAGCAGTTCTTC.